The 8 T cell receptor beta chains reported below all come from one sample, sequenced in a study of T cell responses to AZD1222 COVID-19 vaccine. The repertoire was sequenced with immunoSEQ multiplex PCR; TCRdb's copy has only in-frame clones and lacks some. The table has tens of thousands of clones, roughly 90% seen once. The sequencing here drew on peripheral blood, taken 28 days after the second AZD1222 dose. The receptors here all came from an adult who received the AZD1222 COVID-19 vaccine.

The J gene is TRBJ2-2, the V gene TRBV11-3; tentatively, D is TRBD1 or TRBD2 (5 bases each). The V gene's germline CDR1 is SGHNT and CDR2 YENEEA. This CDR3 contains 14 residues. Between the trimmed V and J ends, which lost 10 bases and 0 bases, there was a span of 12 bases. The CDR3 spells CATSGRTNTGELFF. CDR3 DNA: TGTGCCACCTCGGGACGGACGAACACCGGGGAGCTGTTTTTT.

The chain joins TRBV6-2 or TRBV6-3 to TRBJ1-1, with D possibly matching TRBD1 (5 bases). The V gene lost 2 bases and the J gene lost 3 bases, with 10 bases spanning the gap. This CDR3 comprises 14 residues. From germline, CDR1 is MNHEY and CDR2 SVGEGT. The CDR3 nucleotides read TGTGCCAGCAGTTACGGGGGGGTTCACACTGAAGCTTTCTTT. This codes for CASSYGGVHTEAFF.

This chain joins TRBV2 and TRBJ2-5; D gene unclear. Trimming removed 7 bases at V and 1 base at J, with 16 bases between. Germline CDR1 and CDR2: SNHLY and FYNNEI. This CDR3 spans 15 amino acids. This CDR3 is CASNMQLGSQETQYF. As DNA, the CDR3 is TGTGCCAGCAATATGCAATTAGGGTCCCAAGAGACCCAGTACTTC.

V usage is TRBV23-1 and J usage is TRBJ1-3, with D hard to call. TRBV23-1 is an open reading frame whose function is uncertain. Trimming pared 7 bases from V and 3 bases from J, leaving 22 bases between. This CDR3 is built from 17 residues. This CDR3 reads CASKRRPTEHLGNTIYF. The CDR3 region has the DNA TGCGCCAGCAAACGGCGTCCAACAGAGCATCTTGGAAACACCATATATTTT.

The gene calls are TRBV25-1 and TRBJ2-3, with a tentative D call TRBD2 (6 bases). The CDR3 spans 15 residues. V lost 2 bases to trimming and J lost 0 bases, with 9 bases between them. CDR1 MGHDK and CDR2 SYGVNS come from the germline V gene. CDR3 region: CASSETSGSTDTQYF. CDR3 nucleotide sequence: TGTGCCAGCAGTGAAACAAGCGGGAGCACAGATACGCAGTATTTT.

The chain recombines TRBV24-1 with TRBJ2-2; 9 bases agree with TRBD1. CDR3 length: 17 residues. CDR1 and CDR2 from the germline V gene are KGHDR and SFDVKD. J lost 0 bases, V lost 3 bases, and 4 bases had no gene match. The CDR3 here is CATSDPGQGANTGELFF. CDR3 nucleotides: TGTGCCACCAGTGATCCGGGACAGGGCGCGAACACCGGGGAGCTGTTTTTT.

V and J are TRBV19 and TRBJ2-3, with D possibly being TRBD1 (5 bases). CDR1 and CDR2 (germline): LNHDA, SQIVND (reference sequence). The V and J ends lost 5 bases and 3 bases respectively, with 15 bases between them. The CDR3 is 15 residues long. CDR3 protein: CASSLRRAGTDTQYF. The CDR3 DNA follows: TGTGCCAGTAGTCTCCGCAGGGCTGGGACAGATACGCAGTATTTT.

This chain joins TRBV9 and TRBJ1-1, with D possibly being TRBD1 (5 bases). V lost 3 bases and J 5 bases, leaving 14 bases between the germline ends. The CDR3 runs 14 residues. Germline CDR1 is SGDLS and CDR2 is YYNGEE. CDR3 sequence: CASSEISRETEAFF. Here the CDR3 DNA reads TGTGCCAGCAGCGAGATAAGCAGGGAAACTGAAGCTTTCTTT.